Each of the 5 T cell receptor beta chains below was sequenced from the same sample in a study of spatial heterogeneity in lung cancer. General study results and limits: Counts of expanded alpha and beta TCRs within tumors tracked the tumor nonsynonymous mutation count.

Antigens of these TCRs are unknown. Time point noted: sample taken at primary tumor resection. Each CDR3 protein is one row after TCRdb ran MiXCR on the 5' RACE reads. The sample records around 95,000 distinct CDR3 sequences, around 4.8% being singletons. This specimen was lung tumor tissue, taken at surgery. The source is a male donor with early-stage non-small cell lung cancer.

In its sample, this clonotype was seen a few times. The CDR3 sequence: CASSLRGDYEQYF. The CDR3 DNA reads TGTGCCAGCAGCTTAAGGGGGGACTACGAGCAGTACTTC. The chain is built from TRBV5-4 and TRBJ2-7; the D call may be TRBD1 or TRBD2 (6 bases each). The V end lost 2 bases, the J end lost 3 bases, and 9 bases lay between the germline ends. There are 13 residues in the CDR3. CDR1 and CDR2 from the germline V gene are SGHNT and YYREEE (reference sequence).

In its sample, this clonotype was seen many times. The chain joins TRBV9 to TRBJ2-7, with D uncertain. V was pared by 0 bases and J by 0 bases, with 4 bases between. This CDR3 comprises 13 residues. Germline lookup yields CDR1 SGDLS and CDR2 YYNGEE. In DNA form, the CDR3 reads TGTGCCAGCAGCGTAGGCAGCTCCTACGAGCAGTACTTC. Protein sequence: CASSVGSSYEQYF.

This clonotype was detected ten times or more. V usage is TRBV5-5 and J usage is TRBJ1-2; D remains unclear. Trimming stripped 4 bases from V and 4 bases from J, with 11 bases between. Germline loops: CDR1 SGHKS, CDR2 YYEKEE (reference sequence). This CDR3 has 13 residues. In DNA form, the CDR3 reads TGTGCCAGCAGCCCCGATCTGTCCTATGGCTACACCTTC. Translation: CASSPDLSYGYTF.

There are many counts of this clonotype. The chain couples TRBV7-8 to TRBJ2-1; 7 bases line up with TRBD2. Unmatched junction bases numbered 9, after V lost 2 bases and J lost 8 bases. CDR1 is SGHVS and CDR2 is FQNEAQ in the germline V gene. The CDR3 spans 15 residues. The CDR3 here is CASSLNYGGGYEQFF. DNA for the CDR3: TGTGCCAGCAGCTTAAACTATGGCGGGGGTTATGAGCAGTTCTTC.

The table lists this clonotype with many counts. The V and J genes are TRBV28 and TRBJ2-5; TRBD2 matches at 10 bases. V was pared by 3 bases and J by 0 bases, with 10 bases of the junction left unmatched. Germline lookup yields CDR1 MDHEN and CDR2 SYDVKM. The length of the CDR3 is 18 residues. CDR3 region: CASSFYSGRPDHQETQYF. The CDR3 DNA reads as TGTGCCAGCAGTTTTTATAGCGGGAGGCCCGACCACCAAGAGACCCAGTACTTC.